In this sample, the clone carrying this T cell receptor (beta chain) turned up many times. The antigen is unknown. This sample was taken from a study of neurological immune-mediated disorders. Study results and limitations: When the repertoires were sorted by phylogenetic grouping, those of 18 of 34 multiple sclerosis patients ended up in one related-CDR3 cluster, a possible signature.

In every sequencing run, more than 170 million TCR-beta sequences were generated from 15-18 subjects. TCRdb redid the calling of the 5' RACE reads with MiXCR, one entry per CDR3 protein. This sample has under 90,000 distinct CDR3 sequences, with around 3.5% found just once. Unsorted libraries were prepared from 2 million PBMCs held at -80 C. CDR1 is ENHRY and CDR2 is SYGVKD in the germline V gene. V lost 0 bases and J lost 0, with 9 bases in between. The CDR3 totals 16 residues. The chain is built from TRBV10-3 and TRBJ2-1; weak D call: TRBD2 (5 bases). This clonotype was obtained from a woman aged 45 to 65 with multiple sclerosis. Specimen: PBMCs. The chain's CDR3 is CAISESAGRSYNEQFF. As DNA, the CDR3 is TGTGCCATCAGTGAGTCCGCGGGCCGCTCCTACAATGAGCAGTTCTTC.